This entry lists 22 T cell receptor beta chains sequenced from one sample in a study of cytomegalovirus exposure and HLA in healthy donors. The PCR made use of 60 Vbeta and 13 Jbeta primers. Libraries were prepared by immunoSEQ multiplex PCR; TCRdb keeps only in-frame clonotypes and omits some of them. The table includes around 200,000 clones, 82% detected once. Sequenced sample: PBMCs. The receptors come from a man in his forties in good health and CMV-seropositive.

This clone came up a few times. V is TRBV27 and J is TRBJ2-7; unclear D gene. The CDR3 is 11 amino acids. Trimming took 4 bases from V and 4 from J, leaving 5 bases between them. CDR1 and CDR2 from the germline V gene are MNHEY and SMNVEV (reference sequence). The CDR3 DNA reads TGTGCCAGCAGTTCCCCGTACGAGCAGTACTTC. This codes for CASSSPYEQYF.

This clone was seen a single time. V gene TRBV4-1 combines with J gene TRBJ2-7, with D tentatively TRBD1 (5 bases). The germline gives CDR1 MGHRA, CDR2 YSYEKL. Trimming pared 0 bases from V and 3 bases from J, leaving 12 bases between. CDR3 length: 15 residues. The chain's CDR3 is CASSQDIGDIYEQYF. Here the CDR3 DNA reads TGCGCCAGCAGCCAAGATATAGGGGATATCTACGAGCAGTACTTC.

The chain carries TRBV6-5 and TRBJ1-5, with TRBD1 identical over 7 bases. CDR1 is MNHEY and CDR2 is SVGAGI in the germline V gene. With V trimmed by 5 bases and J by 7 bases, 5 bases remained unmatched. This CDR3 has 13 amino acids. CDR3 region: CASSDRVQQPQHF. CDR3 coding DNA: TGTGCCAGCAGTGACAGGGTCCAGCAGCCCCAGCATTTT.

There are a few counts of this clone. This chain joins TRBV7-9 and TRBJ1-4; TRBD1 aligns across 7 bases. Trimming removed 5 bases from V and 8 bases from J; junction bases left unmatched: 8. The CDR3 contains 14 residues. Germline CDR1 and CDR2: SEHNR and FQNEAQ (reference sequence). The CDR3 spells CASSRDSAAEKLFF. CDR3 coding DNA: TGTGCCAGCAGCCGGGACAGCGCGGCAGAAAAACTGTTTTTT.

The CDR3 loop reads CASRGGGTGVLADYEQYF. CDR3 coding DNA: TGTGCCAGCAGGGGAGGCGGGACAGGGGTACTAGCGGACTACGAGCAGTACTTC. The chain is built from TRBV7-8 and TRBJ2-5; 10 nucleotides align to TRBD1. The J call may not be correct, given that the DNA end is closer to TRBJ2-7. Germline V CDR1 and CDR2: SGHVS, FQNEAQ. The CDR3 sequence is 18 residues long.

The chain carries TRBV27 and TRBJ1-2; 8 nucleotides line up with TRBD1. With 4 bases clipped from V and 12 bases from J, the junction kept 10 bases outside the gene matches. The CDR3 runs to 13 residues. From germline, CDR1 is MNHEY and CDR2 SMNVEV (reference sequence). CDR3 sequence: CASSSGQGRSNTF. The CDR3 nucleotides are TGTGCCAGCAGTTCCGGACAGGGAAGATCGAACACCTTC.

The chain joins TRBV19 to TRBJ2-7; 11 bases line up with TRBD2. Germline CDR1 is LNHDA and CDR2 is SQIVND (reference sequence). This CDR3 region has 17 residues. Trimming at V came to 4 bases and at J to 0 bases, leaving 8 bases not matched to a gene. CDR3 in DNA: TGTGCCAGTAGTAGGCCCCTAGCGGGAGGTCTCTCCTACGAGCAGTACTTC. This sequence encodes CASSRPLAGGLSYEQYF.

This clone turned up a few times. The genes are TRBV30 and TRBJ1-1; 9 bases align to TRBD1. V lost 7 bases to trimming and J lost 4 bases; unmatched junction nucleotides: 16. There are 16 residues in the CDR3. The germline CDR1 and CDR2 sequences are GTSNPN and SVGIG (reference sequence). The CDR3 bases are TGTGCCTTTCACCCCCGGGACAGGGCTTGGGGCACTGAAGCTTTCTTT. Translation: CAFHPRDRAWGTEAFF.

The rearrangement links TRBV30 to TRBJ1-1; no firm D call. CDR1 is GTSNPN and CDR2 is SVGIG in the germline V gene (reference sequence). This CDR3 has 13 amino acids. Deletions cut 2 bases from V and 1 base from J, with 8 bases between. The DNA for the CDR3 is TGTGCCTGGAGTTCCGGCGGGAACACTGAAGCTTTCTTT. Encoded protein: CAWSSGGNTEAFF.

This clone was counted only a few times. The chain joins TRBV29-1 to TRBJ2-3, with 8 bases matching TRBD2. Trimming cost V 7 bases and J 2 bases; bases outside gene matches: 11. Germline V gene lookup returns CDR1 SQVTM and CDR2 ANQGSEA. The length of the CDR3 is 15 residues. The CDR3 bases are TGCAGCGGTGCCGACGGACTAGCACTCACAGATACGCAGTATTTT. Translating gives CSGADGLALTDTQYF.

The V and J genes are TRBV14 and TRBJ2-2, with TRBD1 identical over 7 bases. J was trimmed by 1 base and V by 4 bases; bases with no gene match: 6. Germline V gene sequence: CDR1 SGHDN, CDR2 FVKESK. The CDR3 has 16 residues. The CDR3 protein is CASSPSWTGNTGELFF. The DNA for the CDR3 is TGTGCCAGCAGCCCCTCGTGGACAGGGAACACCGGGGAGCTGTTTTTT.

The J gene is TRBJ1-2, the V gene TRBV7-9; maybe TRBD1 (6 bases). The germline V gene encodes CDR1 SEHNR and CDR2 FQNEAQ (reference sequence). With 3 bases removed from V and 5 bases from J, the gap between germline ends came to 19 bases. CDR3 length equals 16 residues. Written as DNA, the CDR3 is TGTGCCAGCAGCTTTGGGTCGACAGGTCGGGAATATGGCTACACCTTC. Amino acid sequence: CASSFGSTGREYGYTF. The variable domain in full, completed from reference TRBV7-9 and TRBJ1-2, reads DTGVSQNPRHKITKRGQNVTFRCDPISEHNRLYWYRQTLGQGPEFLTYFQNEAQLEKSRLLSDRFSAERPKGSFSTLEIQRTEQGDSAMYLCASSFGSTGREYGYTFGSGTRLTVV.

V and J are TRBV2 and TRBJ2-7; possibly TRBD2 for D (5 bases). This CDR3 contains 13 residues. V gave up 0 bases and J gave up 3 bases, with 6 bases separating them. Germline lookup yields CDR1 SNHLY and CDR2 FYNNEI. The CDR3 protein is CASSEAAGYEQYF. The CDR3 DNA reads TGTGCCAGCAGTGAAGCGGCGGGCTACGAGCAGTACTTC.

This clone was counted only a few times. The V and J genes are TRBV7-9 and TRBJ1-1, with D possibly being TRBD1 (6 bases). CDR1 is SEHNR and CDR2 is FQNEAQ in the germline V gene (reference sequence). The V gene lost 7 bases and the J gene lost 0 bases, with 9 bases spanning the gap. The CDR3 is made up of 13 amino acids. CDR3 loop: CASTGQMNTEAFF. Here the CDR3 DNA reads TGTGCCAGCACCGGACAGATGAACACTGAAGCTTTCTTT.

This chain connects TRBV6-1 to TRBJ2-7; TRBD1 might be the D (6 bases). Germline CDR1 is MNHNS and CDR2 is SASEGT. V lost 7 bases, J lost 1 base, and 14 bases lay in between. The CDR3 runs 14 residues. CDR3 coding DNA: TGTGCCAGCAAAACGGACAGCCGGTCCTACGAGCAGTACGTC. Amino acid sequence: CASKTDSRSYEQYV.

The chain joins TRBV5-6 to TRBJ2-7; 7 nucleotides line up with TRBD1. Germline values: CDR1 SGHDT, CDR2 YYEEEE. This CDR3 region has 14 residues. V lost 4 bases to trimming and J lost 2 bases; unmatched junction nucleotides: 6. CDR3: CASSAGDSPYEQYF. The CDR3 DNA reads as TGTGCCAGCAGCGCAGGGGACAGTCCCTACGAGCAGTACTTC.

The V and J genes are TRBV19 and TRBJ1-1; TRBD1 is a possible D gene (5 bases). V shed 3 bases and J shed 4 bases, with 9 bases lying between them. Germline V lookup: CDR1 LNHDA, CDR2 SQIVND (reference sequence). CDR3 length equals 13 residues. CDR3 in DNA: TGTGCCAGTAGTATCAGGGTGGGCACTGAAGCTTTCTTT. Translated, it gives CASSIRVGTEAFF.

The chain joins TRBV12-5 to TRBJ2-3; 8 nucleotides align to TRBD1. The germline CDR1 and CDR2 sequences are LGHNT and FRNRAP. This CDR3 region has 13 residues. CDR3 coding DNA: TGTGCCACCGGGACAGGAAGCACAGATACGCAGTATTTT. As protein: CATGTGSTDTQYF.

In its sample, this clone was seen a few times. The rearrangement joins TRBV29-1 to TRBJ1-2, with 9 positions matching TRBD1. The CDR3 contains 12 residues. Germline CDR1 is SQVTM and CDR2 is ANQGSEA. Trimming took 7 bases from V and 8 from J; bases not matched to a gene: 8. CDR3 sequence (DNA): TGCAGCGCAGAGGGGACAGGGAGCGGCTACACCTTC. Amino acids: CSAEGTGSGYTF.

The chain couples TRBV5-1 to TRBJ2-5, with 14 bases that match TRBD2. This CDR3 has 17 residues. V dropped 3 bases and J dropped 5; count of bases not matched to a gene: 9. The germline CDR1 and CDR2 sequences are SGHRS and YFSETQ. The CDR3 region has the DNA TGCGCCAGCAGCTCCACTGGACTAGCGGGAGGTAGGGAGACCCAGTACTTC. It specifies CASSSTGLAGGRETQYF.

The rearrangement uses TRBV5-1 and TRBJ2-7; D may be TRBD2 (6 bases). CDR1 and CDR2 (germline): SGHRS, YFSETQ. This CDR3 has 14 residues. V dropped 2 bases and J dropped 6 bases, with 15 bases sitting between them. CDR3 in amino acids: CASSFGGTPGEQYF. The DNA of the CDR3 is TGCGCCAGCAGCTTCGGCGGGACCCCCGGCGAGCAGTACTTC.

This chain links TRBV11-3 with TRBJ2-2; a weak D match, TRBD1 (6 bases). Germline CDR1 and CDR2: SGHNT and YENEEA. The V end lost 5 bases, the J end lost 1 base, and 14 bases lay between the germline ends. This CDR3 comprises 16 residues. CDR3: CASSAQGGRNTGELFF. CDR3 in DNA: TGTGCCAGCAGCGCACAGGGTGGAAGGAACACCGGGGAGCTGTTTTTT.